This section outlines one T cell receptor (beta chain) sequence together with its context. What it binds is unknown. This specimen belongs to a study of T cell responses to AZD1222 COVID-19 vaccine. Notes on the study in general: Only a handful of AZD1222 recipients, five to seven in all, had baseline seropositivity. Receipt of two AZD1222 doses was followed by a rise in Spike-specific TCR breadth and depth.

The data were produced by immunoSEQ multiplex PCR, yet TCRdb's version contains in-frame clones alone and is incomplete. Here the sample spans 99,000 or so clones, over 90% being singletons. The specimen was peripheral blood, collected on day 0 of AZD1222 vaccination. This sequence was found in an adult in good health.

In DNA form, the CDR3 reads TGTGCCAGCTCACCCCTAGCGGGAGGCACCAATGAGCAGTTCTTC. Translating gives CASSPLAGGTNEQFF. This sequence joins TRBV18 and TRBJ2-1; 11 bases map to TRBD2. Germline-derived CDR1 and CDR2 are KGHSH and LQKENI. The V segment lost 3 bases and the J segment 6 bases; nucleotides outside the gene matches: 4. The CDR3 is 15 amino acids.